This T cell receptor (beta chain) was captured by sequencing in a study of control samples from healthy donors and cancer patients. V was shortened by 6 bases and J by 3 bases, with 9 bases between the two germline ends. The CDR3 consists of 13 residues. Sequencing used immunoSEQ multiplex PCR; TCRdb keeps in-frame clones, though not all of them. The top ten hold 11% to 15% of the sample, which has some 170,000 clones, around 94% seen once. Sequenced input: PBMCs. The chain links TRBV12-3 or TRBV12-4 to TRBJ1-5; D unclear. The origin of this receptor is a man aged 55 to 70 with colorectal cancer. This chain's CDR3 is CASRRATNQPQHF. The DNA for the CDR3 is TGTGCCAGCAGGCGGGCCACCAATCAGCCCCAGCATTTT.